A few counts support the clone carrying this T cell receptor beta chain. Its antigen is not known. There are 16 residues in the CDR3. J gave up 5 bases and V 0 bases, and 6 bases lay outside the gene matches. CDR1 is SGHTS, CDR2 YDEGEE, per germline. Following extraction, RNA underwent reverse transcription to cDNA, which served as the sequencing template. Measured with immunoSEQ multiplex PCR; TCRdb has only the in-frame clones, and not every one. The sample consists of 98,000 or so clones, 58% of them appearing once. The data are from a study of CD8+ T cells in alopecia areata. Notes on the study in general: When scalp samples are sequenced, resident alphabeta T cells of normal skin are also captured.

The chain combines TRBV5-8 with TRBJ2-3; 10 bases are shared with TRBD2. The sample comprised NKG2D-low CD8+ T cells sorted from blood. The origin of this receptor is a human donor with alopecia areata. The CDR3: CASSLEASGRLDTQYF. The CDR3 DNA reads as TGTGCCAGCAGCTTGGAGGCTAGCGGGAGATTAGATACGCAGTATTTT. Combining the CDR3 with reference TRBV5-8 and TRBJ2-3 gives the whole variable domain EAGVTQSPTHLIKTRGQQATLRCSPISGHTSVYWYQQALGLGLQFLLWYDEGEERNRGNFPPRFSGRQFPNYSSELNVNALELEDSALYLCASSLEASGRLDTQYFGPGTRLTVL.